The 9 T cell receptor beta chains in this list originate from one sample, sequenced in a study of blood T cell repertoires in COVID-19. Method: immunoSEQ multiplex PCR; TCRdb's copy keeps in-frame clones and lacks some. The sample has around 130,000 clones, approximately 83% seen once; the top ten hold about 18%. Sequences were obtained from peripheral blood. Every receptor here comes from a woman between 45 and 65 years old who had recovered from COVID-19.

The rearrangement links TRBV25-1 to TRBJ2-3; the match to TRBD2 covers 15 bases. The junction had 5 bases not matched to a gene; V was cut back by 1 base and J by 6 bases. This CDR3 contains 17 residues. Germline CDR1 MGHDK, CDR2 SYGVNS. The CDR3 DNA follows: TGTGCCAGCAGTGAATGGGGAGGACTAGCGGGAGGGGATACGCAGTATTTT. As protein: CASSEWGGLAGGDTQYF.

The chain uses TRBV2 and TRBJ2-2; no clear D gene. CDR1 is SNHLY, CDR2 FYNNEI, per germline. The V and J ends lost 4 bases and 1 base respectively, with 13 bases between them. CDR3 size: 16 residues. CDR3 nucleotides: TGTGCCAGCAGTGTCGGGTACCCCCTGAACACCGGGGAGCTGTTTTTT. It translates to CASSVGYPLNTGELFF.

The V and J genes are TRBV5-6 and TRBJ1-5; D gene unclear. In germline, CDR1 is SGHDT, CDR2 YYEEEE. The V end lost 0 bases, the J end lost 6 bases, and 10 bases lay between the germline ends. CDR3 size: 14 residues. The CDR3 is CASSLGAGFQPQHF. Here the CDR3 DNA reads TGTGCCAGCAGCTTGGGAGCCGGGTTTCAGCCCCAGCATTTT.

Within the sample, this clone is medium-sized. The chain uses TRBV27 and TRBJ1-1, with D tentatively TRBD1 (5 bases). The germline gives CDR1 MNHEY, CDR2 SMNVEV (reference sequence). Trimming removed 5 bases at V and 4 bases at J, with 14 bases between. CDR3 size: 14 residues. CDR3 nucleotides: TGTGCCAGCAGTCCCGGGCCCCAGGGCACTGAAGCTTTCTTT. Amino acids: CASSPGPQGTEAFF.

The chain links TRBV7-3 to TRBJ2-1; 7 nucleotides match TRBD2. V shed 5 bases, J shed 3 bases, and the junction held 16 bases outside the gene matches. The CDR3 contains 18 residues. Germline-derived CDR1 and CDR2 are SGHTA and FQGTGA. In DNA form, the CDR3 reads TGTGCCAGCAGCCCATCCCCGGGGGAGCGGGGTATCTACAATGAGCAGTTCTTC. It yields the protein CASSPSPGERGIYNEQFF.

CDR3 amino acids: CASSSRLEGDTQYF. CDR3 nucleotide sequence: TGTGCCAGCAGCTCCAGACTGGAGGGGGATACGCAGTATTTT. The J gene is TRBJ2-3, the V gene TRBV27; tentatively, D is TRBD2 (6 bases). The CDR3 has 14 residues. V lost 6 bases and J 6 bases, leaving 16 bases between the germline ends. Germline V gene sequence: CDR1 MNHEY, CDR2 SMNVEV (reference sequence).

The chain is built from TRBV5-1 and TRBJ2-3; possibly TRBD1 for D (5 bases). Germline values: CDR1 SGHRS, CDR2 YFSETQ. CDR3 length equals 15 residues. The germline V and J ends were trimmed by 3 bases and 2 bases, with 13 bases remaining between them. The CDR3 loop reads CASSSQWGLTDTQYF. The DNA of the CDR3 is TGCGCCAGCAGCTCCCAGTGGGGCCTCACAGATACGCAGTATTTT.

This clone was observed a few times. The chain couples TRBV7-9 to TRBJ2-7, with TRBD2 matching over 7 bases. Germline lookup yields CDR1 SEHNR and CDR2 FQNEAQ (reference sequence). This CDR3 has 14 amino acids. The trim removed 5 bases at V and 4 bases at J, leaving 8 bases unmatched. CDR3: CASSPGGGSYEQYF. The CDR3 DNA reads TGTGCCAGCAGCCCGGGAGGAGGTTCGTACGAGCAGTACTTC.

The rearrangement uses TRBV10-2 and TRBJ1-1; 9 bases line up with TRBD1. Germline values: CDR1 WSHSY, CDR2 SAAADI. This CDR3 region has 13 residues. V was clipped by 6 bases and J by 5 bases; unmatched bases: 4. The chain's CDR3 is CASSVTGGTEAFF. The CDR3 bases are TGCGCCAGCAGCGTGACAGGGGGTACTGAAGCTTTCTTT.